This T cell receptor (beta chain) was documented in a study of a mutant IDH1 vaccine in newly diagnosed glioma. About the study: An approximately 62% male, approximately 38% female split and a mean age of around 37 years characterized treated patients. Most patients had received both radiotherapy and temozolomide, the prior options being radiotherapy, temozolomide, or both.

Profiled with immunoSEQ multiplex PCR; TCRdb holds only in-frame clones, not every one. This sample has approximately 79,000 clones, with 75% to 90% found just once. Documented time point: week 23, last vaccination. Doses comprised 300 ug of mutant IDH1 20-mer peptide each, plus topical imiquimod. Every donor had a new WHO grade 3 or 4 astrocytoma that was IDH1-mutant, with loss of nuclear ATRX. A remark on this clone: What it binds is unknown.

This clonotype was sampled from a woman in her forties or fifties with glioma. The input for sequencing was PBMCs, taken from a glioma patient whose treatment included an IDH1 peptide vaccine.

In DNA, the CDR3 is TGTGCCAGCAGCCAAGTAGCGGGAGTTTCCACCGGGGAGCTGTTTTTT. Amino acid sequence: CASSQVAGVSTGELFF. This chain joins TRBV4-2 and TRBJ2-2, with 9 positions matching TRBD2. The germline V gene has CDR1 LGHNA and CDR2 YNFKEQ. The CDR3 runs to 16 residues. The junction had 4 bases not matched to a gene; V was cut back by 1 base and J by 4 bases.